This note documents a single T cell receptor (beta chain) sequence. Germline V lookup: CDR1 MNHNY, CDR2 SVGAGI (reference sequence). The CDR3 is 15 amino acids. J lost 7 bases, V lost 4 bases, and 8 bases had no gene match. This entry comes from a study of blood T cell repertoires in COVID-19. Clones were sequenced by immunoSEQ multiplex PCR, and TCRdb holds only the in-frame ones, with some missing. This sample has around 310,000 clones; 88% occur once, and the top ten carry approximately 4%. Sequenced: peripheral blood. The chain uses TRBV6-6 and TRBJ2-7; 12 bases are shared with TRBD2. This clonotype was sampled from a woman between 50 and 59 years old with active or convalescent COVID-19. CDR3 loop: CASSSSLAGGLEQYF. The CDR3 coding sequence is TGTGCCAGCAGTTCATCACTAGCGGGGGGACTAGAGCAGTACTTC.